This T cell receptor (beta chain) derives from a study of cytomegalovirus exposure and HLA in healthy donors. For this clone: What it binds is not known.

The PCR contained 60 Vbeta and 13 Jbeta primers. The protocol was immunoSEQ multiplex PCR, while the TCRdb copy is restricted to in-frame clones and leaves out a portion. The sample carries about 120,000 clones, over 75% recorded once. Findings of the study overall: Later work found that TCR association rates differed between HLA loci; DRB1 had the most and HLA-C the fewest. A later analysis appeared to link common viral pathogens to several of the most significant clusters. Most CMV-associated TCR beta chains appeared HLA-restricted in a later analysis.

The sequence derives from a man in his forties or fifties in good health and CMV-seropositive. Material for sequencing was PBMCs.

The CDR3 region has the DNA TGCGCCAGCAGCCCGCGGACAGGCTATAATTCACCCCTCCACTTT. It encodes CASSPRTGYNSPLHF. The rearrangement links TRBV4-1 to TRBJ1-6, with 7 nucleotides matching TRBD1. This CDR3 is built from 15 residues. CDR1 and CDR2 (germline): MGHRA, YSYEKL. Trimming cost V 4 bases and J 3 bases; bases outside gene matches: 3.